This TCR beta chain emerged from a study of blood T cell repertoires in COVID-19. Study overall: Acute and convalescent COVID-19 specimens originated in the United States, Italy and Spain. T cells, B-cell-depleted T cells, or PBMCs provided the cDNA or gDNA that served as material.

Authors' analysis steps: By means of reference gene primer amplification, nucleated cell counts were estimated. Data came from immunoSEQ multiplex PCR; TCRdb stores just in-frame clones and leaves some out. D and trimming were read from the DNA, whereas the V and J calls and clone size are those reported in that table. There are roughly 260,000 clones in the sample; roughly 84% occur only once, and approximately 2.2% lies in the top ten. The V gene lost 1 base and the J gene lost 5 bases, with 18 bases spanning the gap. CDR1 and CDR2 (germline): SGHRS, YFSETQ. The CDR3 has 16 residues. This clonotype was obtained from a woman aged 40 to 49 who had recovered from COVID-19. Sequencing was done on a sample of peripheral blood. V is TRBV5-1 and J is TRBJ2-5; D may be TRBD2 (6 bases). CDR3 amino acids: CASSLNSASEAETQYF. The CDR3 bases are TGCGCCAGCAGCTTGAATTCGGCTAGCGAAGCGGAGACCCAGTACTTC.